Given below is one T cell receptor beta chain in context. The sample is drawn from a study of blood T cell repertoires in COVID-19. Clones were sequenced by immunoSEQ multiplex PCR, and TCRdb holds only the in-frame ones, with some missing. The sample has about 120,000 clones, approximately 90% seen once. The sequence was collected from a human donor in a cohort sampled during active COVID-19. What was sequenced was peripheral blood.

The CDR3 DNA follows: TGTGCCCCCAGCGGGGGAAACTCTGGAAACACCATATATTTT. Translating it yields CAPSGGNSGNTIYF. The rearrangement uses TRBV2 and TRBJ1-3; tentatively, D is TRBD1 (5 bases). CDR3 length: 14 amino acids. Deletions cut 11 bases from V and 0 bases from J, with 14 bases between. CDR1 SNHLY and CDR2 FYNNEI come from the germline V gene. The variable domain in full, with the rest retrieved from reference TRBV2 and TRBJ1-3, is EPEVTQTPSHQVTQMGQEVILRCVPISNHLYFYWYRQILGQKVEFLVSFYNNEISEKSEIFDDQFSVERPDGSNFTLKIRSTKLEDSAMYFCAPSGGNSGNTIYFGEGSWLTVV.